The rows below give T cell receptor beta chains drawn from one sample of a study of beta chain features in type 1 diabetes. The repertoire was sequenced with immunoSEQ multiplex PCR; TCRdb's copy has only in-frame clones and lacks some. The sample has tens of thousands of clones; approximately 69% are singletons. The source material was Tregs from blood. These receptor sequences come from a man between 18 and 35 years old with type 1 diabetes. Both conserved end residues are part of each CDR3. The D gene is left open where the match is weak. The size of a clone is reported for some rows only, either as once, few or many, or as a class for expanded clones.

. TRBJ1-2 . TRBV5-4 TGTGCCAGCAGCTTGGATTCGGGCAGGGTGAACTATGGCTACACCTTC CASSLDSGRVNYGYTF
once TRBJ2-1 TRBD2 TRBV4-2 TGTGCCAGCAGCCAAGGTTGGCTAGCGGGAGCCTACAATGAGCAGTTCTTC CASSQGWLAGAYNEQFF
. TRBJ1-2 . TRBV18 TGTGCCAGCTCAGCCCCGGGGGAGAAAAATGGCTACACCTTC CASSAPGEKNGYTF
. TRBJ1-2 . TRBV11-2 TGTGCCAGCAGGAACAGTGTTTATGGCTACACCTTC CASRNSVYGYTF
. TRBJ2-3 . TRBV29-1 TGCAGCGTTTATCGCGCGCCCCCCACAGATACGCAGTATTTT CSVYRAPPTDTQYF
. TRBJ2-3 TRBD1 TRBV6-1 TGTGCCAGCAGTGAAGTCAGCACAGGGGAAGGTACGCAGTATTTT CASSEVSTGEGTQYF
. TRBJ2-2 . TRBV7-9 TGTGCCAGCAGCCGTGCGGCAGAGAGATGGACCGGGGAGCTGTTTTTT CASSRAAERWTGELFF
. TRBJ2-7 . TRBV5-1 TGCGCCAGCAGCTTGGGACGGGGAGTCTACGAGCAGTACTTC CASSLGRGVYEQYF
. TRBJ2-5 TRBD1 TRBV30 TGTGCCCGTTCCGGGACAGGGGACCAAGAGACCCAGTACTTC CARSGTGDQETQYF
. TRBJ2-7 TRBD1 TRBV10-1 TGCGCCAGCAGGTCGGACAGGGACTACGAGCAGTACTTC CASRSDRDYEQYF
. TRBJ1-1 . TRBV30 TGTGCCTGGAGGAGACAGATGAACACTGAAGCTTTCTTT CAWRRQMNTEAFF
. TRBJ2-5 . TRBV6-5 TGTGCCAGCAGTTCGTCGGGAAGCAACCAAGAGACCCAGTACTTC CASSSSGSNQETQYF
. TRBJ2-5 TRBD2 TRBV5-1 TGCGCCAGCAACCCTAGCGGGTCGGAGACCCAGTACTTC CASNPSGSETQYF
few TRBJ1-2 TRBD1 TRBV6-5 TGTGCCAGCAGTCGACAGGGTGTCTATGGCTACACCTTC CASSRQGVYGYTF
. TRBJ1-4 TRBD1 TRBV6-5 TGTGCCACCAGGACAGGCCTCTCAACTAATGAAAAACTGTTTTTT CATRTGLSTNEKLFF
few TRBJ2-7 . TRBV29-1 TGCAGCGTTGGAGGTACCGCGTCCTACGAGCAGTACTTC CSVGGTASYEQYF
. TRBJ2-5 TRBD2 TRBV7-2 TGTGCCAGCAGCTTAGCGGCAACCAGCGGGGGGACCTACCAAGAGACCCAGTACTTC CASSLAATSGGTYQETQYF
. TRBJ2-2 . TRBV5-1 TGCGCCAGCAGCTTCCTGGGGCCTGTAGGCACCGGGGAGCTGTTTTTT CASSFLGPVGTGELFF
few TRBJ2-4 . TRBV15 TGTGCCACCAGCAGAGGGTTAGGGGAATGGGACATTCAGTACTTC CATSRGLGEWDIQYF
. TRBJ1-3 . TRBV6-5 TGTGCCAGCAGTTACTCCAGGGGCTCTGGAAACACCATATATTTT CASSYSRGSGNTIYF
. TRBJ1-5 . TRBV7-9 TGTGCCAGCAGCTTACCAAATCAGCCCCAGCATTTT CASSLPNQPQHF
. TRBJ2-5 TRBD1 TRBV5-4 TGTACCAGCAGCGTCACCGGACAGGGTCGGTTAGAAGAGACCCAGTACTTC CTSSVTGQGRLEETQYF
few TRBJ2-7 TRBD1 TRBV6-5 TGTGCCAGCAGCCGAGACAGGGATCTCGAGCAGTACTTC CASSRDRDLEQYF
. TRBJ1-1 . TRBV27 TGTGCCAGCAGTTCGACAGCTTTCACTGAAGCTTTCTTT CASSSTAFTEAFF
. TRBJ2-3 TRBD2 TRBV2 TGTGCCACCAACGCCTTTGGGACTAGCGGGAGCTCTGGCACAGATACGCAGTATTTT CATNAFGTSGSSGTDTQYF
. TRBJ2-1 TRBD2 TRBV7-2 TGTGCCAGCAGCTCTAGCGGGGCACGGCGCAATGAGCAGTTCTTC CASSSSGARRNEQFF
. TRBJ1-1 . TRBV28 TGTGCCAGCAGCTACGGGACTGCCCTAGGAGCTTTCTTT CASSYGTALGAFF
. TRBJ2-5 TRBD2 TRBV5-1 TGCGCCAGCAGCTTGGGGGCAGCGGGAGGGCGCGAGACCCAGTACTTC CASSLGAAGGRETQYF
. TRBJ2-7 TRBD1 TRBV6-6 TGTGCCAGCACGGAATACCAGGGGGCCCCCTACGAGCAGTACTTC CASTEYQGAPYEQYF
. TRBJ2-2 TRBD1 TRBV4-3 TGCGCCAGCAGCCCCCAAAGACAGGGAAGTTGGACCGGGGAGCTGTTTTTT CASSPQRQGSWTGELFF